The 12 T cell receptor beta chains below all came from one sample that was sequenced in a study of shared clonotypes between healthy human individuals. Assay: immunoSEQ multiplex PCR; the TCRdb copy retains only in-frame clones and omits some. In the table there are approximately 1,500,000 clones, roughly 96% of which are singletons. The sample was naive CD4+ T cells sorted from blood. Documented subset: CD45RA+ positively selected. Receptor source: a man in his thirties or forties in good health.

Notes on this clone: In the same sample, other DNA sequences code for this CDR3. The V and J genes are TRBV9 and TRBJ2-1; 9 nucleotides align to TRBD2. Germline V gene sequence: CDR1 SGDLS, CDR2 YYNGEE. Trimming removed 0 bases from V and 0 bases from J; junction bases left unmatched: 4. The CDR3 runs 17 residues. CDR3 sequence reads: CASSVGLAGSSYNEQFF. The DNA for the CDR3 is TGTGCCAGCAGCGTAGGTCTAGCGGGAAGCTCCTACAATGAGCAGTTCTTC.

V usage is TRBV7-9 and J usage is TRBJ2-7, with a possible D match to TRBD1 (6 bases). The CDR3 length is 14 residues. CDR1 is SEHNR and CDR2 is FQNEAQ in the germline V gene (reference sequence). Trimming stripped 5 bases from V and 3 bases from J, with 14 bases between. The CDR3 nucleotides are TGTGCCAGCAGCCGGGGCCAGGGGTTCTACGAGCAGTACTTC. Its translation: CASSRGQGFYEQYF.

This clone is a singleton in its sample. CDR3 region: CASSLYPGTGNNEQFF. Written as DNA, the CDR3 is TGTGCCAGCAGTTTATACCCCGGGACAGGGAACAATGAGCAGTTCTTC. V gene TRBV5-4 combines with J gene TRBJ2-1; 9 nucleotides match TRBD1. V lost 5 bases and J lost 5; bases outside the gene matches: 11. Germline V lookup: CDR1 SGHNT, CDR2 YYREEE (reference sequence). The CDR3 is 16 residues long.

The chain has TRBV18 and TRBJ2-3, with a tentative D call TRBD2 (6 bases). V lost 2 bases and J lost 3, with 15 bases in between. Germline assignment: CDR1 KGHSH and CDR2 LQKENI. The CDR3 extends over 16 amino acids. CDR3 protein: CASSPVRTKGTDTQYF. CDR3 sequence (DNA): TGTGCCAGCTCACCAGTCAGGACTAAGGGAACAGATACGCAGTATTTT.

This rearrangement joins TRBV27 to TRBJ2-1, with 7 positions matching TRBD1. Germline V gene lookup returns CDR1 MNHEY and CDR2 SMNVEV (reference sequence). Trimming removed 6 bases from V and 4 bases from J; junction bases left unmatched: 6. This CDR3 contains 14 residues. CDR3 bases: TGTGCCAGCAGGCCCGGGACAGTGTACAATGAGCAGTTCTTC. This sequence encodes CASRPGTVYNEQFF.

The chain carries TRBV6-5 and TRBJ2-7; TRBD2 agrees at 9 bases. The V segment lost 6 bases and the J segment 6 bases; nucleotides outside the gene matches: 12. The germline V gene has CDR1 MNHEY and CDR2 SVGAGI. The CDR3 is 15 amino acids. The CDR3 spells CASSNTLAGSREQYF. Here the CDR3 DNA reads TGTGCCAGCAGCAACACGCTAGCGGGAAGTCGCGAGCAGTACTTC.

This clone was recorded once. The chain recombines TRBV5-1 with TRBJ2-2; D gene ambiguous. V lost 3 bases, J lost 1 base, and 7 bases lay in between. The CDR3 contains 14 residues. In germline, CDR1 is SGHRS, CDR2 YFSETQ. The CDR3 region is CASSSSGNTGELFF. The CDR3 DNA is TGCGCCAGCAGCTCATCAGGGAACACCGGGGAGCTGTTTTTT.

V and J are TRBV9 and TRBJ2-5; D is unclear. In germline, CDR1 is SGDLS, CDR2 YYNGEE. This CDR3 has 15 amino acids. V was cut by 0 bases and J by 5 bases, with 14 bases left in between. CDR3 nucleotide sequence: TGTGCCAGCAGCGTAGGTCACAGCCGAGACGAGACCCAGTACTTC. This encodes CASSVGHSRDETQYF.

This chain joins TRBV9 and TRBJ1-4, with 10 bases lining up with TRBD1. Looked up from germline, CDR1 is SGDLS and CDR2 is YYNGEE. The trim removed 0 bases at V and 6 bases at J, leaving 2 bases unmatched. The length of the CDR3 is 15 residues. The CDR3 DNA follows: TGTGCCAGCAGCGTAGCCGGGACAGGGGATGAAAAACTGTTTTTT. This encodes CASSVAGTGDEKLFF. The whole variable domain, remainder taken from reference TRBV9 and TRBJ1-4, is DSGVTQTPKHLITATGQRVTLRCSPRSGDLSVYWYQQSLDQGLQFLIQYYNGEERAKGNILERFSAQQFPDLHSELNLSSLELGDSALYFCASSVAGTGDEKLFFGSGTQLSVL.

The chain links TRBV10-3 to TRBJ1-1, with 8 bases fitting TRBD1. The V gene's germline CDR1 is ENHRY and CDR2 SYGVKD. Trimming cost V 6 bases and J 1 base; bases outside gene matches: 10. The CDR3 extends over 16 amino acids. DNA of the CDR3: TGTGCCATCAGCCCATCGACAGGGGATAAGAACACTGAAGCTTTCTTT. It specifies CAISPSTGDKNTEAFF.

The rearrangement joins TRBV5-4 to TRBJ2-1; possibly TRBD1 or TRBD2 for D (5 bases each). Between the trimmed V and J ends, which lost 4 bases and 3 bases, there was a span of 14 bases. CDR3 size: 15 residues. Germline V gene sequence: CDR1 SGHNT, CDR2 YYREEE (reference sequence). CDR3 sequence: CASSPGAESYNEQFF. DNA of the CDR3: TGTGCCAGCAGCCCCGGGGCGGAGAGCTACAATGAGCAGTTCTTC.

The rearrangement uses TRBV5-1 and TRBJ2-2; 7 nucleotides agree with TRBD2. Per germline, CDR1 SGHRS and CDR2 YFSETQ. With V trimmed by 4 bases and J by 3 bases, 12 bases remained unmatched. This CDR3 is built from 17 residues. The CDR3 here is CASSPGPGRGDTGELFF. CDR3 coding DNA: TGCGCCAGCAGCCCGGGTCCGGGGAGGGGCGACACCGGGGAGCTGTTTTTT.